This T cell receptor (beta chain) was recorded in a study of human T cells and chemical hapten exposure. TCRdb analysed the RACE reads with MiXCR anew, one entry per CDR3 protein. The sample includes about 290,000 distinct CDR3 sequences, 7.5% to 8% of them seen just once. Described time point: pre-sensitization, week 0. Treatment described: therapeutic diphenylcyclopropenone sensitization with weekly scalp DPC. With 1 base removed from V and 3 bases from J, the gap between germline ends came to 10 bases. The CDR3 length is 14 residues. Germline CDR1 is DFQATT and CDR2 is SNEGSKA (reference sequence).

This chain joins TRBV20-1 and TRBJ2-1; no clear D gene. This clonotype originated in a man in his late teens or twenties with alopecia areata. Some clones in this sample may be carry-over from other donors' samples. The sequenced sample was whole blood, obtained in connection with sensitization to the hapten diphenylcyclopropenone (DPC). CDR3 coding DNA: TGCAGTGCTAGAGCTCTAACGGACTACAATGAGCAGTTCTTC. Translated: CSARALTDYNEQFF.